The clone carrying this T cell receptor beta chain was detected ten times or more. This entry comes from a study of T-cell reconstitution after alpha-beta-depleted transplantation in children. Unique molecular identifiers were built into the TCRbeta library. TCRdb passed the PCR reads through MiXCR, listing each CDR3 protein once. The sample has about 600,000 distinct CDR3 sequences; 8% to 11% are singletons. The sample was PBMCs from the stem cell graft donor, taken from the stem cell graft. This clonotype was sampled from a human donor who donated a stem cell graft to a child with acute myeloid leukemia.

The CDR3 here is CASSLESGRTGAEAFF. CDR3 DNA: TGTGCCAGCAGCTTAGAGAGTGGCAGGACAGGGGCAGAAGCTTTCTTT. V is TRBV7-2 and J is TRBJ1-1; 9 bases are shared with TRBD1. From germline, CDR1 is SGHTA and CDR2 FQGNSA. This CDR3 is 16 amino acids long. V lost 1 base and J lost 8; bases outside the gene matches: 11. Full variable domain (rest looked up from reference TRBV7-2 and TRBJ1-1): GAGVSQSPSNKVTEKGKDVELRCDPISGHTALYWYRQSLGQGLEFLIYFQGNSAPDKSGLPSDRFSAERTGGSVSTLTIQRTQQEDSAVYLCASSLESGRTGAEAFFGQGTRLTVV.